This TCR beta chain was obtained from a study of identical twins. For this clonotype: Its cognate antigen is unknown.

Template switching added a universal primer site; cDNA carried unique molecular identifiers. Via MiXCR, TCRdb re-called the 5' RACE reads, giving one row per CDR3 protein. The data show a few hundred thousand distinct CDR3 sequences, with approximately 18% seen just once and around 12% held by the top ten. The study's findings and limits: High-abundance cord blood beta clonotypes had fewer insertions; memory repertoires showed none. Modeled out-of-frame TCR alpha sharing in monozygotic twins fell below observed levels. Among out-of-frame alpha sequences shared by twins, low generation probability occurred in excess.

This CDR3 region has 16 residues. V lost 5 bases and J lost 3; bases outside the gene matches: 6. Looked up from germline, CDR1 is MNHEY and CDR2 is SMNVEV (reference sequence). The receptor was isolated from a man aged 50 or older in good health. Sequenced sample: naive T cells sorted from blood. V usage is TRBV27 and J usage is TRBJ2-5; TRBD2 matches 13 bases. This chain's CDR3 is CASSQLAGGPEETQYF. The CDR3, as DNA: TGTGCCAGCAGTCAACTAGCGGGAGGGCCAGAAGAGACCCAGTACTTC.